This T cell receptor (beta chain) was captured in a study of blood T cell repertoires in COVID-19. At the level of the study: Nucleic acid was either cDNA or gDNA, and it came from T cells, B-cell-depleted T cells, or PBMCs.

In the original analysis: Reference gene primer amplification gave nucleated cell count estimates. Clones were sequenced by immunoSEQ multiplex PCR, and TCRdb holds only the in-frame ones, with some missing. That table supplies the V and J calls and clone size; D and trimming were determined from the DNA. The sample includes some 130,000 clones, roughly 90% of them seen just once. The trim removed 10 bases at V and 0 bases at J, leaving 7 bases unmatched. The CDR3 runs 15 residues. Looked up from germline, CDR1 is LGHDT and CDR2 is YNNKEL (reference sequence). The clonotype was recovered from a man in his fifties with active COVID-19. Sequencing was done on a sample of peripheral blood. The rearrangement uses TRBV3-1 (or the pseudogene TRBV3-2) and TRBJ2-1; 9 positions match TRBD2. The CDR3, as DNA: TGTGCCACCATGGCTAGCGGGGTCTCCTACAATGAGCAGTTCTTC. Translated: CATMASGVSYNEQFF.